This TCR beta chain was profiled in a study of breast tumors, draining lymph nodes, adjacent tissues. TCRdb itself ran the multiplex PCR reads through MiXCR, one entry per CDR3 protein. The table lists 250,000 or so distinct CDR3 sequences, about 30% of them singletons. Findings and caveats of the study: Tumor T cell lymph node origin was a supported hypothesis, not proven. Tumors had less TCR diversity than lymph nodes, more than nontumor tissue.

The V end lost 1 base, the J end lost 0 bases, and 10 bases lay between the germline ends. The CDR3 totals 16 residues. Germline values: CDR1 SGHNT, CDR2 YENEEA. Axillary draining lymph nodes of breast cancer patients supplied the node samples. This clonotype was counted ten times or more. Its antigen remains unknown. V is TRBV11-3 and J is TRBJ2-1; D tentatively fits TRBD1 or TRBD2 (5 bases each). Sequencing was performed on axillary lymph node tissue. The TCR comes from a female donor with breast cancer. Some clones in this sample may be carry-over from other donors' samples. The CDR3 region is CASSLGGPPSYNEQFF. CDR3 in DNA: TGTGCCAGCAGCTTAGGGGGACCACCCTCCTACAATGAGCAGTTCTTC.